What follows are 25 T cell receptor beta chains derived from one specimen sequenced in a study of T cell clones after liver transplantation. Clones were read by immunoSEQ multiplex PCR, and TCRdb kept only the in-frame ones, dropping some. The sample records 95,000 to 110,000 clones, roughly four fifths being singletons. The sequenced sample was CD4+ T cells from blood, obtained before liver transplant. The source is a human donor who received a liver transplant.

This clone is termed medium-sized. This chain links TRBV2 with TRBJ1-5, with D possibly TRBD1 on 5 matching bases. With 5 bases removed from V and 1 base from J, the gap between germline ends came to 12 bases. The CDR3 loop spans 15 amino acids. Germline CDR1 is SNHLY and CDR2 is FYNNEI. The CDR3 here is CASSSLQVSNQPQHF. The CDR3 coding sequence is TGTGCCAGCAGTTCGTTACAGGTCAGCAATCAGCCCCAGCATTTT.

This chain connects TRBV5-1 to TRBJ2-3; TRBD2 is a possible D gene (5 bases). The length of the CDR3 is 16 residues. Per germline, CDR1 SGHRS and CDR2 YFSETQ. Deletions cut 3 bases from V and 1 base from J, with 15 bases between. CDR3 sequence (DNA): TGCGCCAGCAGCTCCGCCGTGAGCGGTGGCACAGATACGCAGTATTTT. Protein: CASSSAVSGGTDTQYF.

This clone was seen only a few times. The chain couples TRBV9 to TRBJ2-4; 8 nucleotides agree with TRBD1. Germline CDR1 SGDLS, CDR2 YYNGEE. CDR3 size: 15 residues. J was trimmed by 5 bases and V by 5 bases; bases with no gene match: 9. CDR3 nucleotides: TGTGCCAGCAGTATTGCCGGGACAGGAGAAAACATTCAGTACTTC. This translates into CASSIAGTGENIQYF.

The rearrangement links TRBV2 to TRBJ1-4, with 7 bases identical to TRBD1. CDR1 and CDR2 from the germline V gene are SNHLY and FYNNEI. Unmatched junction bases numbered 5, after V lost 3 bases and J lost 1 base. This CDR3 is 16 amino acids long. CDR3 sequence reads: CASSEGQLRTNEKLFF. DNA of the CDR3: TGTGCCAGCAGTGAGGGACAGCTTAGAACTAATGAAAAACTGTTTTTT.

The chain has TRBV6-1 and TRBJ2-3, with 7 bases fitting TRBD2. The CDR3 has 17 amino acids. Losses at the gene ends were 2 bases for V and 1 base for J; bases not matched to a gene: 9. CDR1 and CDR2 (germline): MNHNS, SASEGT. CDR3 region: CASSERQSGLRTDTQYF. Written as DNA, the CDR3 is TGTGCCAGCAGTGAACGGCAGTCGGGACTACGCACAGATACGCAGTATTTT.

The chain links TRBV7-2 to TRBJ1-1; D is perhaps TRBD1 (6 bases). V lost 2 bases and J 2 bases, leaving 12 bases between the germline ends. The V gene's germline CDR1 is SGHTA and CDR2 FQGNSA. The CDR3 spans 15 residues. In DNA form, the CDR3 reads TGTGCCAGCAGCTTACAGGGGCAAGCAAACACTGAAGCTTTCTTT. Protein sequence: CASSLQGQANTEAFF.

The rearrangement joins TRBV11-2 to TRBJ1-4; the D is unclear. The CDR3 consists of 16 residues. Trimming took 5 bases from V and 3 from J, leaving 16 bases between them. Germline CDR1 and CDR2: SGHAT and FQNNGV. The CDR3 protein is CASSPLAGRPNEKLFF. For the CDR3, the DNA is TGTGCCAGCAGCCCCTTGGCAGGAAGGCCTAATGAAAAACTGTTTTTT. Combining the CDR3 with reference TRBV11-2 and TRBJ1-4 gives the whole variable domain EAGVAQSPRYKIIEKRQSVAFWCNPISGHATLYWYQQILGQGPKLLIQFQNNGVVDDSQLPKDRFSAERLKGVDSTLKIQPAKLEDSAVYLCASSPLAGRPNEKLFFGSGTQLSVL.

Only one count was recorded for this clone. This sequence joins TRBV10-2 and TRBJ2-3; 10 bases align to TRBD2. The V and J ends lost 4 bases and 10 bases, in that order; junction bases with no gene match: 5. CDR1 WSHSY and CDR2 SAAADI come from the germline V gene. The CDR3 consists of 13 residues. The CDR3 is CASSAGLANAQYF. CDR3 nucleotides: TGCGCCAGCAGTGCGGGACTAGCGAACGCGCAGTATTTT.

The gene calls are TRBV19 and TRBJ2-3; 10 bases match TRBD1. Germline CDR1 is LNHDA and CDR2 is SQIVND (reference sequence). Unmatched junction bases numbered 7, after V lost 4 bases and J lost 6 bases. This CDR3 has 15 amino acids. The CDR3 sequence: CASSTPDRGGDTQYF. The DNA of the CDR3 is TGTGCCAGTAGTACCCCGGACAGGGGGGGGGATACGCAGTATTTT. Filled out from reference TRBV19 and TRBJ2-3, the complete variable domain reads DGGITQSPKYLFRKEGQNVTLSCEQNLNHDAMYWYRQDPGQGLRLIYYSQIVNDFQKGDIAEGYSVSREKKESFPLTVTSAQKNPTAFYLCASSTPDRGGDTQYFGPGTRLTVL.

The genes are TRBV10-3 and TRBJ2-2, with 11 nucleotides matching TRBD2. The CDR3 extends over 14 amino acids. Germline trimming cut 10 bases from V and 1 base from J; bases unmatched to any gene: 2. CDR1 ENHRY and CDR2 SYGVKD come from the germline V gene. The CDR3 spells CATGTSGNTGELFF. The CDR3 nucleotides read TGTGCCACCGGGACTAGCGGGAACACCGGGGAGCTGTTTTTT.

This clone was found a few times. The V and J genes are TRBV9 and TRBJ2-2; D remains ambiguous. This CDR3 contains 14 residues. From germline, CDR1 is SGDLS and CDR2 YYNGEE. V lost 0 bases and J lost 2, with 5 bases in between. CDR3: CASSVEINTGELFF. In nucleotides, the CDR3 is TGTGCCAGCAGCGTAGAGATTAACACCGGGGAGCTGTTTTTT.

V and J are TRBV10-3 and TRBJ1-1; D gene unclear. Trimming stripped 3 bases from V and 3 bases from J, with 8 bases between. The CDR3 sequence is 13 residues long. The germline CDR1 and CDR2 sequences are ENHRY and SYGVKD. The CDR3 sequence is CAISDRVDTEAFF. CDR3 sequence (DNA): TGTGCCATCAGTGATAGGGTGGACACTGAAGCTTTCTTT.

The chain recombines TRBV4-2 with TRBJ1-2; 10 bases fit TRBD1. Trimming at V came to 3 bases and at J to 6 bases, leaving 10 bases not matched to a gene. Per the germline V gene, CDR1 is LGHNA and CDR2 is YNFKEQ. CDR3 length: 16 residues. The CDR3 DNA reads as TGTGCCAGCAGCCAGCCTGGGACAGGGGACAGGAATGGCTACACCTTC. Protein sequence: CASSQPGTGDRNGYTF.

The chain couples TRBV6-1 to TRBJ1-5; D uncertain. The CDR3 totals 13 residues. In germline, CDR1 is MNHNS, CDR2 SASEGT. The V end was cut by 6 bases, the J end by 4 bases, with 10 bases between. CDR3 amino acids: CASREDGNQPQHF. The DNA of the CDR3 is TGTGCCAGCAGAGAGGACGGTAATCAGCCCCAGCATTTT.

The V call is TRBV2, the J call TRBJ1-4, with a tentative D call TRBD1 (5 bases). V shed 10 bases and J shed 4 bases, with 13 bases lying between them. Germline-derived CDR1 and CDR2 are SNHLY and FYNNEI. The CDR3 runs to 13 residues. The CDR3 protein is CANGGGLNEKLFF. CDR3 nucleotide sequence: TGTGCCAACGGGGGGGGACTTAATGAAAAACTGTTTTTT. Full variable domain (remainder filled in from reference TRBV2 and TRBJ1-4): EPEVTQTPSHQVTQMGQEVILRCVPISNHLYFYWYRQILGQKVEFLVSFYNNEISEKSEIFDDQFSVERPDGSNFTLKIRSTKLEDSAMYFCANGGGLNEKLFFGSGTQLSVL.

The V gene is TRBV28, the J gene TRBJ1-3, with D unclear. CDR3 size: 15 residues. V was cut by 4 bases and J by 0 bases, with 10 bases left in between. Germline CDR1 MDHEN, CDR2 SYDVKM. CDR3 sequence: CASSSLTLSGNTIYF. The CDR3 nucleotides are TGTGCCAGCAGTTCGTTGACCCTCTCTGGAAACACCATATATTTT.

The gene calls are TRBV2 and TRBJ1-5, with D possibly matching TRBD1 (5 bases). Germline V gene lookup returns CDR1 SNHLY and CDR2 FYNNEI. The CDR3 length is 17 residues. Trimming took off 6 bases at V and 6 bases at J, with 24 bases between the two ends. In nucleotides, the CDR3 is TGTGCCAGCAGCCCTTCCGGGGGAGGGAGAGTTAGTCAGCCCCAGCATTTT. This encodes CASSPSGGGRVSQPQHF.

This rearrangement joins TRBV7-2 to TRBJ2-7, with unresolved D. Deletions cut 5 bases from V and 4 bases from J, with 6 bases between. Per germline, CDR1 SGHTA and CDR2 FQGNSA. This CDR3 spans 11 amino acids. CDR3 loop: CASSRGYEQYF. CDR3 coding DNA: TGTGCCAGCAGCCGCGGATACGAGCAGTACTTC.

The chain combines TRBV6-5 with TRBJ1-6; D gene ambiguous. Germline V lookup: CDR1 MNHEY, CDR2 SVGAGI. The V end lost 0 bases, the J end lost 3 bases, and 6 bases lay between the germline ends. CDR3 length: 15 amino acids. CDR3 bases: TGTGCCAGCAGTTACTCAGGTGGCTATAATTCACCCCTCCACTTT. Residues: CASSYSGGYNSPLHF.

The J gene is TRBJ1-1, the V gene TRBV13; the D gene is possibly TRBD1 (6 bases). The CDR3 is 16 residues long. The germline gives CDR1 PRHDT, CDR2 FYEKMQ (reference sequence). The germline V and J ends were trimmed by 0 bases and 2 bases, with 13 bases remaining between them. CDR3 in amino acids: CASSLGQGLFNTEAFF. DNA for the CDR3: TGTGCCAGCAGCTTAGGACAGGGTTTGTTCAACACTGAAGCTTTCTTT.

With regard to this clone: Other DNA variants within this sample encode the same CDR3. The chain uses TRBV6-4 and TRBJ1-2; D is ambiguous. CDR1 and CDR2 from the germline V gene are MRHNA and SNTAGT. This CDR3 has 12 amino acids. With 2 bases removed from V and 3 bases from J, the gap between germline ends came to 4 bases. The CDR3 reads CASSDGYYGYTF. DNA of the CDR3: TGTGCCAGCAGTGACGGGTACTATGGCTACACCTTC.

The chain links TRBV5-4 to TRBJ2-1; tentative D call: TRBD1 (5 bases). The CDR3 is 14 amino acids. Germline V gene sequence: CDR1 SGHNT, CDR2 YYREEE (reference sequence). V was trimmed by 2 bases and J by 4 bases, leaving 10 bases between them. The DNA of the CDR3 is TGTGCCAGCAGCTTTCAGGGCCGGTACAATGAGCAGTTCTTC. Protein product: CASSFQGRYNEQFF.

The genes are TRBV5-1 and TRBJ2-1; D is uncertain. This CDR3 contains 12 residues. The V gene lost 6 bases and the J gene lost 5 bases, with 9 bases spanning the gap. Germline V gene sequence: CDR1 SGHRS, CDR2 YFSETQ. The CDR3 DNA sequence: TGCGCCAGCATCTCGGGTCACAATGAGCAGTTCTTC. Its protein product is CASISGHNEQFF.

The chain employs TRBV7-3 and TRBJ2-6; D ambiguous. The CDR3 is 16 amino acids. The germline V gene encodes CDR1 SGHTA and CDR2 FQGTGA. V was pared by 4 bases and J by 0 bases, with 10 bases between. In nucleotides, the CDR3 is TGTGCCAGCAGCTCAAGAGAAAACTCTGGGGCCAACGTCCTGACTTTC. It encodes CASSSRENSGANVLTF.

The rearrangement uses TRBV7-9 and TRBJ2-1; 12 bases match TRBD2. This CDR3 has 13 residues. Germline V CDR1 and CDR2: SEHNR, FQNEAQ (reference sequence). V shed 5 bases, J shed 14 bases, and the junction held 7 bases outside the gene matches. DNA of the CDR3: TGTGCCAGCAGCGCGACTAGCGGGGGCTCAAAGTTCTTC. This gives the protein CASSATSGGSKFF. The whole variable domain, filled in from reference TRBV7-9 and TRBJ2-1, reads DTGVSQNPRHKITKRGQNVTFRCDPISEHNRLYWYRQTLGQGPEFLTYFQNEAQLEKSRLLSDRFSAERPKGSFSTLEIQRTEQGDSAMYLCASSATSGGSKFFGPGTRLTVL.